The 20 T cell receptor beta chains given below trace back to one sample, sequenced in a study of Graves' ophthalmopathy and Graves' hyperthyroidism. RNA transcripts provided the template for amplifying TCR beta CDR3 regions. HTBI-primed first-round RT-PCR preceded second-round multiplex PCR. TCRdb re-called the multiplex PCR reads with MiXCR, one entry per CDR3 protein. The sample contains 300,000 to 400,000 distinct CDR3 sequences, approximately 18% of which appear only once. Sequencing was performed on peripheral blood. The source is an adult woman with stable Graves' hyperthyroidism.

This clonotype was seen ten or more times. Relative to the germline gene, one junction end is altered; a read error may explain this. The chain links TRBV6-1 to TRBJ2-5; 13 bases line up with TRBD2. CDR1 and CDR2 from the germline V gene are MNHNS and SASEGT. CDR3 size: 17 residues. CDR3 coding DNA: TGTGCCAGCAGCGAAGGGACTAGCGGGAAAAGGGCTCAGACCCAGTACTTC. The encoded protein is CASSEGTSGKRAQTQYF.

This clonotype was detected many times. The gene calls are TRBV6-1 and TRBJ2-5; no firm D call. Between the trimmed V and J ends, which lost 6 bases and 2 bases, there was a span of 4 bases. The CDR3 is 11 amino acids. Germline V gene sequence: CDR1 MNHNS, CDR2 SASEGT. The DNA of the CDR3 is TGTGCCAGCAGCCCGCAAGAGACCCAGTACTTC. This codes for CASSPQETQYF.

This clonotype was observed many times. This chain joins TRBV11-2 and TRBJ1-3; D not certain. CDR1 and CDR2 from the germline V gene are SGHAT and FQNNGV. Trimming cost V 5 bases and J 0 bases, with 8 bases left between them. The CDR3 spans 14 residues. CDR3 sequence (DNA): TGTGCCAGCAGCATCCCCCACTCTGGAAACACCATATATTTT. It is translated as CASSIPHSGNTIYF. The whole variable domain, remainder taken from reference TRBV11-2 and TRBJ1-3, is EAGVAQSPRYKIIEKRQSVAFWCNPISGHATLYWYQQILGQGPKLLIQFQNNGVVDDSQLPKDRFSAERLKGVDSTLKIQPAKLEDSAVYLCASSIPHSGNTIYFGEGSWLTVV.

This clonotype was observed many times. J is TRBJ2-5 and V is TRBV11-2; D is undetermined. From germline, CDR1 is SGHAT and CDR2 FQNNGV. The CDR3 sequence is 15 residues long. Trimming took off 2 bases at V and 6 bases at J, with 16 bases between the two ends. The CDR3 nucleotides read TGTGCCAGCAGCTTACAGCCCAATCCAACCCAGACCCAGTACTTC. It yields the protein CASSLQPNPTQTQYF.

The V gene is TRBV20-1, the J gene TRBJ2-5; tentative D call: TRBD2 (6 bases). V gave up 4 bases and J gave up 2 bases, with 14 bases separating them. The CDR3 runs to 14 residues. Per germline, CDR1 DFQATT and CDR2 SNEGSKA (reference sequence). The CDR3 here is CSATLGTGQETQYF. DNA for the CDR3: TGCAGTGCTACCCTCGGGACTGGGCAAGAGACCCAGTACTTC.

This clonotype was seen a handful of times. This CDR3 reads CASSPGGRASEAFF. The CDR3 coding sequence is TGTGCCAGCTCACCGGGAGGCAGGGCTTCTGAAGCTTTCTTT. The genes are TRBV18 and TRBJ1-1; D may be TRBD1 (5 bases). The length of the CDR3 is 14 residues. Trimming left V 3 bases short and J 6 bases short, with 14 bases between. Germline CDR1 reads KGHSH; CDR2 reads LQKENI. The variable domain in full, completed from reference TRBV18 and TRBJ1-1, reads NAGVMQNPRHLVRRRGQEARLRCSPMKGHSHVYWYRQLPEEGLKFMVYLQKENIIDESGMPKERFSAEFPKEGPSILRIQQVVRGDSAAYFCASSPGGRASEAFFGQGTRLTVV.

The table lists this clonotype with a few counts. One end of the junction varies from germline; a read error may be responsible. The CDR3, as DNA: TGTGCCAGCAGTTTAGGGGGGGTCGATCAGCACTTC. This encodes CASSLGGVDQHF. The rearrangement links TRBV28 to TRBJ2-4; 7 bases are shared with TRBD2. Germline CDR1 is MDHEN and CDR2 is SYDVKM. The CDR3 runs to 12 residues.

At least ten counts were recorded for this clonotype. The chain is built from TRBV6-5 and TRBJ2-7, with unresolved D. CDR3 length: 15 amino acids. V lost 2 bases and J 2 bases, leaving 13 bases between the germline ends. Germline V gene sequence: CDR1 MNHEY, CDR2 SVGAGI. For the CDR3, the DNA is TGTGCCAGCAGTTACGGGCAGGATAGGGCCTACGAGCAGTACTTC. It yields the protein CASSYGQDRAYEQYF.

This clonotype was seen at least ten times. The chain has TRBV6-5 and TRBJ1-5; D gene unclear. CDR1 and CDR2 from the germline V gene are MNHEY and SVGAGI. V lost 4 bases, J lost 0 bases, and 13 bases lay in between. The CDR3 has 16 residues. Here the CDR3 DNA reads TGTGCCAGCAGTTCCGGACCCAGATATAGCAATCAGCCCCAGCATTTT. Translated, it gives CASSSGPRYSNQPQHF.

This clonotype was recorded at least ten times. This chain links TRBV7-3 with TRBJ2-5; 7 positions match TRBD1. V shed 4 bases and J 5 bases; nucleotides not matched to a gene: 4. Germline-derived CDR1 and CDR2 are SGHTA and FQGTGA. The length of the CDR3 is 13 residues. The CDR3: CASSSFRGETQYF. The CDR3 region has the DNA TGTGCCAGCAGCTCGTTCAGGGGGGAGACCCAGTACTTC.

The table lists this clonotype with many counts. The gene calls are TRBV27 and TRBJ1-1, with TRBD1 as a possible D gene (6 bases). CDR3 length: 14 residues. Germline assignment: CDR1 MNHEY and CDR2 SMNVEV (reference sequence). Trimming removed 5 bases from V and 2 bases from J, with 12 bases in between. The CDR3 sequence: CASSTRTENTEAFF. CDR3 sequence (DNA): TGTGCCAGCAGTACTCGGACAGAAAACACTGAAGCTTTCTTT.

As regards this clonotype: One end of the junction does not line up with germline, which may come from a read error. V is TRBV28 and J is TRBJ1-2; 9 bases fit TRBD1. Germline assignment: CDR1 MDHEN and CDR2 SYDVKM. The CDR3 consists of 14 residues. The CDR3 here is CASSPGTGNYGYAF. DNA of the CDR3: TGTGCCAGCAGCCCTGGGACAGGGAACTATGGCTACGCCTTC.

This chain joins TRBV5-4 and TRBJ2-2; TRBD2 matches at 9 bases. In germline, CDR1 is SGHNT, CDR2 YYREEE (reference sequence). Germline trimming cut 0 bases from V and 0 bases from J; bases unmatched to any gene: 3. CDR3 length equals 17 residues. CDR3 in amino acids: CASSLAGLAANTGELFF. The CDR3 nucleotides are TGTGCCAGCAGCTTGGCGGGACTAGCAGCGAACACCGGGGAGCTGTTTTTT.

To note about this clonotype: This may come from a read error, since a much larger clone is one base off. A read error is likely, as this CDR3 ends without the conserved phenylalanine or tryptophan. The rearrangement links TRBV7-2 to TRBJ1-5; 8 bases are a match to TRBD1. The V gene end was trimmed by 6 bases and the J gene end by 7 bases; junction bases not matched to a gene: 8. From germline, CDR1 is SGHTA and CDR2 FQGNSA. CDR3 length: 14 amino acids. The CDR3 nucleotides are TGTGCCAGCAGGGAGACAGGGGCCGAACAGCCCCAGCATTTG. Its translation is CASRETGAEQPQHL.

This clonotype showed up many times. The chain links TRBV6-5 to TRBJ1-5; the match to TRBD1 covers 9 bases. Unmatched junction bases numbered 0, after V lost 2 bases and J lost 7 bases. CDR3 length equals 13 residues. Germline V gene data show CDR1 as MNHEY and CDR2 as SVGAGI. The CDR3 sequence: CASSYTGGQPQHF. In DNA form, the CDR3 reads TGTGCCAGCAGTTACACAGGGGGCCAGCCCCAGCATTTT.

This clonotype was seen more than once but under ten times. V gene TRBV4-3 combines with J gene TRBJ1-2; D might be TRBD1 (6 bases). V gave up 0 bases and J gave up 4 bases, with 15 bases separating them. The germline V gene has CDR1 LGHNA and CDR2 YSLEER. The CDR3 runs to 16 residues. The CDR3 protein is CASSQDRQGFSYGYTF. The CDR3 nucleotides are TGCGCCAGCAGCCAAGATCGGCAGGGGTTTAGCTATGGCTACACCTTC.

The CDR3 protein is CASSAGRGARSPLHF. The CDR3 DNA sequence: TGTGCCAGCAGTGCCGGAAGGGGCGCACGGTCACCCCTCCACTTT. This rearrangement joins TRBV25-1 to TRBJ1-6; possibly TRBD1 for D (5 bases). V dropped 4 bases and J dropped 10 bases, with 17 bases sitting between them. The CDR3 runs 15 residues. Germline values: CDR1 MGHDK, CDR2 SYGVNS.

This chain joins TRBV20-1 and TRBJ1-6, with a tentative D call TRBD1 (6 bases). In germline, CDR1 is DFQATT, CDR2 SNEGSKA (reference sequence). The CDR3 loop spans 13 amino acids. V lost 6 bases and J lost 8, with 14 bases in between. CDR3 DNA: TGCAGTGCCAGACAATCAGGGGATTCACCCCTCCACTTT. It encodes CSARQSGDSPLHF.

This clonotype was detected ten times or more. This chain uses TRBV5-1 with TRBJ1-4, with D perhaps matching TRBD1 (6 bases). CDR3 length: 15 amino acids. Trimming shortened V by 5 bases and J by 0 bases, and 11 bases separated the two germline ends. Germline CDR1 is SGHRS and CDR2 is YFSETQ. The CDR3 loop reads CASRPTGSTNEKLFF. CDR3 nucleotides: TGCGCCAGCAGACCCACAGGGTCAACTAATGAAAAACTGTTTTTT.

This clonotype has a count of ten or more. The chain carries TRBV6-2 or TRBV6-3 and TRBJ2-7, with TRBD2 matching 12 bases. Germline lookup yields CDR1 MNHEY and CDR2 SVGEGT. The CDR3 contains 16 residues. The J segment lost 2 bases and the V segment lost 6 bases, leaving 8 bases of the junction unmatched. The CDR3 sequence is CASRNPSGRETYEQYF. CDR3 DNA: TGTGCCAGCAGGAACCCTAGCGGGAGGGAAACCTACGAGCAGTACTTC.